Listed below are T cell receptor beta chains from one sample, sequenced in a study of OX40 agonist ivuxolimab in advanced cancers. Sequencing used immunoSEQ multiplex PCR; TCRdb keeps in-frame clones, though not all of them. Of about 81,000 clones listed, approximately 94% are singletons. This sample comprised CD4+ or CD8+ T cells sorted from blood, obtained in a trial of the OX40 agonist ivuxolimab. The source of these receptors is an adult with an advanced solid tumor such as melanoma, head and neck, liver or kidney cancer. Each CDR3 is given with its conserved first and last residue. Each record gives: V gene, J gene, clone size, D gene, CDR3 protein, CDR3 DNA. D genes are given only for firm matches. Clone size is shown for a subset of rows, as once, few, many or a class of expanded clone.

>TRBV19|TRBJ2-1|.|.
CASKPSGGINEQFF
TGTGCCAGTAAACCCTCCGGAGGCATCAATGAGCAGTTCTTC
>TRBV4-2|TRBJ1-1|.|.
CASSQEAKEENTEAFF
TGTGCCAGCAGCCAAGAAGCAAAGGAAGAGAACACTGAAGCTTTCTTT
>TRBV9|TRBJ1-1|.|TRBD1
CASSVVAGGNTEAFF
TGTGCCAGCAGCGTAGTCGCAGGGGGGAACACTGAAGCTTTCTTT
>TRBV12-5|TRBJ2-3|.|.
CASGVRLWAFTDTQYF
TGTGCTAGTGGTGTACGACTATGGGCCTTCACAGATACGCAGTATTTT
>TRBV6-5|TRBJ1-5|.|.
CASSVGVTGQPQHF
TGTGCCAGCAGTGTAGGGGTAACGGGACAGCCCCAGCATTTT
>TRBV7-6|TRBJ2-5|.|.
CASSSPRGRGGETQYF
TGTGCCAGCAGCTCCCCGAGGGGTAGGGGGGGCGAGACCCAGTACTTC
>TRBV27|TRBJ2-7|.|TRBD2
CASRLTSGGIYEQYF
TGTGCCAGCAGGCTTACTAGCGGGGGAATTTACGAGCAGTACTTC
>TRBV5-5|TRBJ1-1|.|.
CASSGDWGIEAFF
TGTGCCAGCAGCGGGGACTGGGGAATTGAAGCTTTCTTT
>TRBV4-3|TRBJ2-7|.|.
CASSQEADGDYEQYF
TGCGCCAGCAGCCAAGAGGCCGACGGGGACTACGAGCAGTACTTC
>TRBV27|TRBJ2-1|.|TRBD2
CASSASTSPGEQFF
TGTGCCAGCAGTGCATCGACTAGCCCTGGTGAGCAGTTCTTC
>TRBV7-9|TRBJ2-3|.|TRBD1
CASSLFEGAGTDTQYF
TGTGCCAGCAGCTTATTCGAGGGGGCGGGCACAGATACGCAGTATTTT
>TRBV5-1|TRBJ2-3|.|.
CASRLSGISTDTQYF
TGCGCCAGCAGGCTTAGCGGCATAAGCACAGATACGCAGTATTTT
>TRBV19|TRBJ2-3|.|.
CASSLFHLLSTDTQYF
TGTGCCAGTAGTTTATTCCACCTACTTAGCACAGATACGCAGTATTTT
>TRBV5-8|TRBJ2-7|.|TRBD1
CASSLYRGREYEQYF
TGTGCCAGCAGCTTGTACAGGGGTAGAGAGTACGAGCAGTACTTC
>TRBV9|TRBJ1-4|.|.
CASRAGVGANEKLFF
TGTGCCAGTCGGGCAGGGGTTGGGGCTAATGAAAAACTGTTTTTT
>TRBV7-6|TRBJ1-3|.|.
CASSGHSGNTIYF
TGTGCCAGCAGCGGGCACTCTGGAAACACCATATATTTT
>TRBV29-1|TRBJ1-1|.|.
CSVARKGGDTEAFF
TGCAGCGTTGCAAGGAAGGGGGGCGACACTGAAGCTTTCTTT
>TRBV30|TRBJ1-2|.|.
CAWSDQMRARANYGYTF
TGTGCCTGGAGTGACCAGATGCGGGCGCGAGCTAACTATGGCTACACCTTC
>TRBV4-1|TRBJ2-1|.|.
CASSQVGTGNEQFF
TGCGCCAGCAGCCAAGTGGGTACCGGCAATGAGCAGTTCTTC
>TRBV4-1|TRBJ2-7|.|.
CASSQVLGLIYEQYF
TGCGCCAGCAGCCAAGTCTTGGGACTTATATACGAGCAGTACTTC
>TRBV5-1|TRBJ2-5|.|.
CASSHPIPGRRETQYF
TGCGCCAGCAGCCACCCCATACCGGGGAGGAGGGAGACCCAGTACTTC
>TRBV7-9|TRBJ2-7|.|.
CASSLPTRFSYEQYF
TGTGCCAGCAGCTTACCGACTAGATTCTCCTACGAGCAGTACTTC
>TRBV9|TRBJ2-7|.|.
CASSAGPPYEQYF
TGTGCCAGCAGCGCGGGACCCCCTTACGAGCAGTACTTC
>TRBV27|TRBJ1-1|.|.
CASSLPGNTEAFF
TGTGCCAGCAGTTTACCAGGAAACACTGAAGCTTTCTTT
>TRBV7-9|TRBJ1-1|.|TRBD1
CASSPPGQGSKDTEAFF
TGTGCCAGCAGCCCTCCGGGACAGGGATCGAAGGATACTGAAGCTTTCTTT
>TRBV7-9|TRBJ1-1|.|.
CASTPPTGSTEAFF
TGTGCCAGCACCCCCCCCACAGGGTCCACTGAAGCTTTCTTT
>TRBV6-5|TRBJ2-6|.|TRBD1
CASSYPTGSGANVLTF
TGTGCCAGCAGTTACCCGACAGGGAGTGGGGCCAACGTCCTGACTTTC
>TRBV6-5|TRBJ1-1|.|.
CASSYSIQYEAFF
TGTGCCAGCAGTTACTCGATACAGTATGAAGCTTTCTTT
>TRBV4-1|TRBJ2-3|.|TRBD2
CASSQESAGGIDTQYF
TGCGCCAGCAGCCAAGAAAGCGCGGGGGGGATAGATACGCAGTATTTT
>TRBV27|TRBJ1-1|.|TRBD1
CASSLSGDRGGDTEAFF
TGTGCCAGCAGTCTATCAGGGGACAGGGGTGGGGACACTGAAGCTTTCTTT
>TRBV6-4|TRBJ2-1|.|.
CASSDSNFNEQFF
TGTGCCAGCAGTGACTCTAATTTCAATGAGCAGTTCTTC
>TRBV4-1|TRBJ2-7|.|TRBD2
CASSQAAGTRYYEQYF
TGCGCCAGCAGCCAAGCCGCCGGGACTAGGTACTACGAGCAGTACTTC
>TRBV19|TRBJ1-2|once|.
CASSSGLGYTF
TGTGCCAGTAGTTCCGGGCTCGGCTACACCTTC
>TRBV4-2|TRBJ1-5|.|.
CASSPPANQPQHF
TGTGCCAGCAGCCCCCCGGCCAATCAGCCCCAGCATTTT
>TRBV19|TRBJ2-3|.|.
CASRSSGTDTQYF
TGTGCCAGTAGAAGTTCGGGCACAGATACGCAGTATTTT
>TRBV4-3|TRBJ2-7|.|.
CASSEGYIDYEQYF
TGCGCCAGCAGCGAGGGGTATATAGACTACGAGCAGTACTTC
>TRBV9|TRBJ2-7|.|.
CASSALAGEQYF
TGTGCCAGCAGCGCCCTCGCGGGAGAGCAGTACTTC
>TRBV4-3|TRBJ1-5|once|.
CASSEHASDQPQHF
TGCGCCAGCAGCGAGCATGCCTCGGACCAGCCCCAGCATTTT
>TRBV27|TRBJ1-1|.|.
CASSPGQGSEAFF
TGTGCCAGCAGTCCGGGCCAAGGGAGTGAAGCTTTCTTT
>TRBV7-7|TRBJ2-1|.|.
CASSSDGNEQFF
TGTGCTAGCAGCTCGGACGGGAATGAGCAGTTCTTC
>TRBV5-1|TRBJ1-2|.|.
CASSADMYGYTF
TGCGCCAGCAGCGCGGACATGTATGGCTACACCTTC
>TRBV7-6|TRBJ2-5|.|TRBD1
CASSTGTVQETQYF
TGTGCCAGCAGCACCGGGACAGTACAAGAGACCCAGTACTTC
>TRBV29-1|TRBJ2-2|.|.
CTLEELGAGTGELFF
TGCACCCTGGAGGAGCTGGGGGCAGGCACCGGGGAGCTGTTTTTT
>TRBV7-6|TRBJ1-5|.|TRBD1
CASSLAGGAGQPQHF
TGTGCCAGCAGCTTAGCAGGGGGCGCGGGTCAGCCCCAGCATTTT
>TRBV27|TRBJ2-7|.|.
CASSLDPAPGYEQYF
TGTGCCAGCAGTTTGGATCCAGCCCCCGGCTACGAGCAGTACTTC
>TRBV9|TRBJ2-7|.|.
CASSAYRESSYEQYF
TGTGCCAGCAGCGCATACAGGGAAAGCTCCTACGAGCAGTACTTC
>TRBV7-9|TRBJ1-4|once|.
CASSSERIASYEKLFF
TGTGCCAGCAGCTCCGAGCGAATAGCCTCCTATGAAAAACTGTTTTTT
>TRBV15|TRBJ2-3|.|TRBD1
CATSSPGQAEDTQYF
TGTGCCACCAGCAGCCCGGGACAGGCGGAAGATACGCAGTATTTT